The 5 T cell receptor beta chains listed next were all sequenced from one sample in a study of blood T cell repertoires in COVID-19. Method: immunoSEQ multiplex PCR; TCRdb's copy keeps in-frame clones and lacks some. The table lists around 220,000 clones, 87% of them singletons. The sequenced sample was PBMCs or T cells enriched from blood (not recorded which). The receptors were sampled from a woman under 40 with acute COVID-19.

To note about this clone: Other DNA variants within this sample encode the same CDR3. This chain uses TRBV24-1 with TRBJ2-5; 15 bases fit TRBD2. This CDR3 spans 17 amino acids. The V gene end was trimmed by 3 bases and the J gene end by 4 bases; junction bases not matched to a gene: 5. Germline loops: CDR1 KGHDR, CDR2 SFDVKD. The CDR3 sequence: CATSDPGLAGGRETQYF. The CDR3 region has the DNA TGTGCCACCAGTGATCCCGGACTAGCGGGGGGGAGAGAGACCCAGTACTTC.

This clone showed up just once. The gene calls are TRBV28 and TRBJ2-7; 8 bases fit TRBD1. V trimming: 6 bases; J trimming: 7 bases; junction bases outside the gene matches: 8. CDR1 and CDR2 from the germline V gene are MDHEN and SYDVKM. The CDR3 is made up of 13 amino acids. The CDR3 bases are TGTGCCAGCAGACCCGGACAGGGCGAAGAGCAGTACTTC. The encoded protein is CASRPGQGEEQYF.

In this sample, this clone turned up once. The V call is TRBV24-1, the J call TRBJ1-1, with 7 positions matching TRBD1. This CDR3 has 16 residues. The V segment lost 1 base and the J segment 1 base; nucleotides outside the gene matches: 5. Germline V gene sequence: CDR1 KGHDR, CDR2 SFDVKD. The CDR3 region has the DNA TGTGCCACCAGTGATTTTGGTCCAGGGGGGAACACTGAAGCTTTCTTT. Residues: CATSDFGPGGNTEAFF.

This clone was observed a few times. This chain links TRBV6-2 or TRBV6-3 with TRBJ2-7, with 8 bases identical to TRBD1. V shed 4 bases, J shed 3 bases, and the junction held 11 bases outside the gene matches. Germline V gene sequence: CDR1 MNHEY, CDR2 SVGEGT. The CDR3 is 16 residues long. CDR3 protein: CASSFPGQELLYEQYF. The CDR3 DNA follows: TGTGCCAGCAGTTTTCCGGGACAGGAACTTCTCTACGAGCAGTACTTC.

The chain combines TRBV19 with TRBJ2-4; no definite D call. The CDR3 is 15 amino acids. Per germline, CDR1 LNHDA and CDR2 SQIVND (reference sequence). Trimming shortened V by 6 bases and J by 0 bases, and 12 bases separated the two germline ends. The CDR3 DNA reads as TGTGCCAGTAGCGGCTGGTCGGGAGCCAAAAACATTCAGTACTTC. Amino acid sequence: CASSGWSGAKNIQYF.